These T cell receptor beta chains were read from a single sample in a study of early T cells in non-severe SARS-CoV-2 infection. MiXCR, run by TCRdb on the 5' RACE reads, gives a single entry per CDR3 protein. The sample has nearly 70,000 distinct CDR3 sequences; around 4.2% are singletons. This specimen consisted of whole blood, obtained at baseline. These TCRs come from an adult who was a healthcare worker with PCR-confirmed SARS-CoV-2 infection or an uninfected control (not recorded which). The donor label of this sample is uncertain. Both conserved end residues are part of each CDR3.

TRBV18 CASSPKSVRASGNNEQFF
TRBV24-1 CATSEAAHQGTQYF
TRBV19 CASSESSGQGAYEQYF
TRBV18 CASSPGRGHEQYF
TRBV7-2 CASSRTSRNEQFF
TRBV4-2 CASSQEGTDQETQYF
TRBV5-1 CASSLGQGAPLNTEAFF
TRBV6-5 CASVAPEDTQYF
TRBV20-1 CSARTIYEQYF
TRBV5-4 CASSPGFATRDTQYF
TRBV6-6 CASRGSDGYGYTF
TRBV18 CASSRDGTGAREQYF
TRBV18 CASSQGQKETQYF
TRBV6-2/TRBV6-3 CASSLTESSEAFF
TRBV4-2 CASSQGTGAATGELFF
TRBV27 CASSPDWGSYEQYF
TRBV29-1 CSVGGGQGKGEQYF
TRBV15 CATSRDGTGAIYGYTF
TRBV19 CASSTGTGPQETQYF
TRBV6-2/TRBV6-3 CASSRTVNSNQPQHF
TRBV27 CASSNMGGGVSPEQFF
TRBV18 CASSPGPDSPLHF
TRBV6-2/TRBV6-3 CASSYPPSRGGYTDTQYF
TRBV13 CASSWGTGNQPQHF
TRBV29-1 CSVGQGLDSPLHF
TRBV2 CASKGEAQYNEQFF
TRBV28 CASSIPPDTQYF
TRBV6-4 CASSDGDTDTQYF
TRBV21-1 CASSKGAAEQFF
TRBV29-1 CSVEGPLVNGYTF
TRBV27 CASSSGLPTGELFF
TRBV4-2 CASSQEIGASDPYEQYF
TRBV13 CASSLEGQLVDEQYF
TRBV4-3 CASSQATYTDTQYF
TRBV12-3/TRBV12-4 CASTDLYGYTF
TRBV12-3/TRBV12-4 CASSFSSGGRNEQFF
TRBV5-6 CASSLVGIGKNIQYF
TRBV5-6 CASSLVQSHRELFF
TRBV7-2 CASSLGDTLGYTF
TRBV20-1 CSARGGTLATGELFF
TRBV4-3 CASSRYSGGADTQYF
TRBV9 CASSVQTGRSYNEQFF
TRBV6-4 CASSATGGGNEQFF
TRBV27 CASSVGPVTLSYEQYF
TRBV19 CASSETWTGILRQPQHF
TRBV10-1 CANIRKLISSLHF